This T cell receptor (beta chain) came from a study of Graves' ophthalmopathy and Graves' hyperthyroidism. Amplification of TCR beta CDR3 regions used RNA transcripts. HTBI primers primed a first-round RT-PCR, and a second-round multiplex PCR followed. TCRdb fed the multiplex PCR reads into MiXCR, producing one record per CDR3 protein. The table lists around 400,000 distinct CDR3 sequences, 20% to 25% of them singletons. The trim removed 5 bases at V and 7 bases at J, leaving 1 base unmatched. The CDR3 length is 11 residues. Germline V gene data show CDR1 as ENHRY and CDR2 as SYGVKD. This clonotype was recorded many times.

Sequencing was carried out using peripheral blood. The V gene is TRBV10-3, the J gene TRBJ1-2; 7 nucleotides match TRBD1. The clonotype was recovered from a woman between 18 and 30 years old with stable Graves' hyperthyroidism. CDR3 protein: CAISTGAGYTF. The CDR3 DNA sequence: TGTGCCATCAGTACAGGGGCTGGCTACACCTTC.